These 18 T cell receptor beta chains were all obtained from the same sample, sequenced in a study of cytomegalovirus exposure and HLA in healthy donors. Primers for the PCR totalled 60 Vbeta and 13 Jbeta. TCRdb keeps only in-frame clones here, not all; method: immunoSEQ multiplex PCR. Recorded for this sample: 200,000 or so clones. Sample: PBMCs. The origin of the receptors is a boy younger than 18 in good health and CMV-seronegative.

The V and J genes are TRBV5-6 and TRBJ2-5, with TRBD2 as a possible D gene (5 bases). From germline, CDR1 is SGHDT and CDR2 YYEEEE. V lost 1 base, J lost 5 bases, and 9 bases lay in between. The CDR3 is made up of 13 amino acids. In DNA, the CDR3 is TGTGCCAGCAGCTTGACTAGACACGAGACCCAGTACTTC. Translated: CASSLTRHETQYF.

The V and J genes are TRBV27 and TRBJ1-2; TRBD1 matches 9 bases. The ends lost 6 bases at V and 3 bases at J; junction bases unmatched: 2. In germline, CDR1 is MNHEY, CDR2 SMNVEV (reference sequence). The CDR3 loop spans 13 amino acids. CDR3 DNA sequence: TGTGCCAGCAGACAGGGGGCGGACTATGGCTACACCTTC. Translating it yields CASRQGADYGYTF.

The chain combines TRBV4-2 with TRBJ2-5; 7 positions match TRBD2. CDR1 is LGHNA and CDR2 is YNFKEQ in the germline V gene. The CDR3 runs to 15 residues. V shed 3 bases, J shed 5 bases, and the junction held 9 bases outside the gene matches. The DNA for the CDR3 is TGTGCCAGCAGCCAGCCAGCTAGCGGTGGTGAGACCCAGTACTTC. Translation: CASSQPASGGETQYF.

Turning to this clone: An end of the junction differs from the germline gene, which may be a read error. V gene TRBV5-1 combines with J gene TRBJ2-3, with D perhaps TRBD1 (6 bases). Germline CDR1 is SGHRS and CDR2 is YFSETQ. There are 16 residues in the CDR3. CDR3 loop: CASSSPDRTFTDTQCF. The CDR3 DNA reads TGCGCCAGCAGCTCACCTGACAGGACTTTTACAGATACGCAGTGTTTT.

The chain carries TRBV4-3 and TRBJ2-7; 9 nucleotides agree with TRBD1. V trimming: 0 bases; J trimming: 6 bases; junction bases outside the gene matches: 9. The CDR3 has 16 amino acids. Germline V gene data show CDR1 as LGHNA and CDR2 as YSLEER. CDR3 DNA sequence: TGCGCCAGCAGCCAAGAAGCGGAACAGGGGGCTGGCGAGCAGTACTTC. It specifies CASSQEAEQGAGEQYF.

V gene TRBV5-1 combines with J gene TRBJ1-5; 7 nucleotides agree with TRBD1. The V segment lost 4 bases and the J segment 6 bases; nucleotides outside the gene matches: 7. Germline-derived CDR1 and CDR2 are SGHRS and YFSETQ. The CDR3 covers 14 residues. The chain's CDR3 is CASSPGQEGQPQHF. CDR3 DNA: TGCGCCAGCAGCCCTGGACAGGAAGGTCAGCCCCAGCATTTT.

The V and J genes are TRBV29-1 and TRBJ2-7; tentatively, D is TRBD1 (5 bases). This CDR3 contains 15 residues. Trimming left V 4 bases short and J 0 bases short, with 16 bases between. Germline V gives CDR1 SQVTM, CDR2 ANQGSEA. CDR3 DNA sequence: TGCAGCGTTGTGGGCTCTTCAGGGCCCTCCTACGAGCAGTACTTC. This codes for CSVVGSSGPSYEQYF.

V is TRBV30 and J is TRBJ2-7; D possibly corresponds to TRBD1 (6 bases). V lost 3 bases and J lost 3, with 21 bases in between. CDR3 length equals 16 residues. CDR1 and CDR2 from the germline V gene are GTSNPN and SVGIG (reference sequence). CDR3 region: CAWRPREGELIYEQYF. The CDR3 DNA reads TGTGCCTGGAGACCGCGAGAGGGGGAGTTAATCTACGAGCAGTACTTC.

The chain links TRBV5-4 to TRBJ1-6; TRBD1 agrees at 7 bases. This CDR3 contains 14 residues. J was trimmed by 9 bases and V by 2 bases; bases with no gene match: 5. Germline assignment: CDR1 SGHNT and CDR2 YYREEE (reference sequence). The CDR3 bases are TGTGCCAGCAGCTTCGGGACAGCAATTTCACCCCTCCACTTT. It encodes CASSFGTAISPLHF.

The V call is TRBV15, the J call TRBJ1-1, with a weak D call TRBD1 (5 bases). CDR1 is LNHNV and CDR2 is YYDKDF in the germline V gene (reference sequence). Trimming cost V 3 bases and J 4 bases, with 12 bases left between them. The length of the CDR3 is 14 residues. CDR3 bases: TGTGCCACCAGCAGTCGCAGGGTGATCACTGAAGCTTTCTTT. Its translation is CATSSRRVITEAFF.

The CDR3 sequence: CASRIQGGGTGELFF. The CDR3 region has the DNA TGTGCAAGTCGTATCCAGGGCGGGGGCACCGGGGAGCTGTTTTTT. The chain combines TRBV12-2 with TRBJ2-2; the table names TRBD2, a call not compared with the DNA. TRBV12-2 is a listed pseudogene. CDR3 length: 15 residues.

CDR3 region: CASSMEGGGRTEAFF. The CDR3 DNA follows: TGTGCCAGTAGTATGGAAGGGGGGGGAAGGACTGAAGCTTTCTTT. The chain couples TRBV19 to TRBJ1-1; TRBD1 might be the D (6 bases). The CDR3 is 15 residues long. The germline gives CDR1 LNHDA, CDR2 SQIVND (reference sequence). V lost 3 bases and J lost 5, with 16 bases in between.

The chain is built from TRBV2 and TRBJ1-4; D ambiguous. V lost 1 base and J 1 base, leaving 7 bases between the germline ends. Germline V CDR1 and CDR2: SNHLY, FYNNEI. The CDR3 runs to 15 residues. CDR3 sequence (DNA): TGTGCCAGCAGTGAAGGTCTAGTAACTAATGAAAAACTGTTTTTT. Amino acid sequence: CASSEGLVTNEKLFF.

As concerns this clone: Other DNA sequences in this sample translate to the same CDR3. V and J are TRBV30 and TRBJ1-1; 9 bases fit TRBD1. The V gene's germline CDR1 is GTSNPN and CDR2 SVGIG (reference sequence). CDR3 length equals 13 residues. Unmatched junction bases numbered 4, after V lost 4 bases and J lost 4 bases. CDR3 sequence reads: CAWNRGLGTEAFF. The DNA for the CDR3 is TGTGCCTGGAACAGGGGGCTTGGCACTGAAGCTTTCTTT.

The gene calls are TRBV5-6 and TRBJ2-1; 15 nucleotides agree with TRBD2. Germline-derived CDR1 and CDR2 are SGHDT and YYEEEE. The trim removed 4 bases at V and 8 bases at J, leaving 7 bases unmatched. This CDR3 is 16 amino acids long. In nucleotides, the CDR3 is TGTGCCAGCAGCCTCGGACTAGCGGGGGGGCCTGATGAGCAGTTCTTC. It encodes CASSLGLAGGPDEQFF.

The gene calls are TRBV7-3 and TRBJ2-1; TRBD2 matches at 11 bases. Losses at the gene ends were 5 bases for V and 8 bases for J; bases not matched to a gene: 8. The CDR3 has 15 residues. Germline CDR1 and CDR2: SGHTA and FQGTGA. CDR3 nucleotide sequence: TGTGCCAGCAGCGGTAGCGGGGGGGCGTTCGATGAGCAGTTCTTC. Residues: CASSGSGGAFDEQFF.

The V call is TRBV4-2, the J call TRBJ2-7; TRBD1 matches at 9 bases. V was pared by 1 base and J by 2 bases, with 0 bases of the junction left unmatched. The CDR3 consists of 14 residues. Germline V CDR1 and CDR2: LGHNA, YNFKEQ. The CDR3 region is CASSQGDRAYEQYF. CDR3 DNA sequence: TGTGCCAGCAGCCAAGGGGACAGGGCCTACGAGCAGTACTTC.

This chain links TRBV7-9 with TRBJ1-6; TRBD1 might be the D (5 bases). The CDR3 has 14 amino acids. The V end lost 5 bases, the J end lost 8 bases, and 13 bases lay between the germline ends. The germline CDR1 and CDR2 sequences are SEHNR and FQNEAQ (reference sequence). In DNA form, the CDR3 reads TGTGCCAGCAGCGGGGGGAGGAGGGATTCACCCCTCCACTTT. Encoded protein: CASSGGRRDSPLHF.